This T cell receptor (beta chain) was identified in a study of cytomegalovirus exposure and HLA in healthy donors. The primer mix had 60 Vbeta and 13 Jbeta primers. Assay used: immunoSEQ multiplex PCR; TCRdb lists only in-frame clones, some missing. The repertoire consists of some 150,000 clones, with roughly 80% occurring once and the leading ten covering about 10%. The V gene's germline CDR1 is SNHLY and CDR2 FYNNEI. The length of the CDR3 is 14 residues. V was clipped by 6 bases and J by 5 bases, with 13 bases between them. Sequencing was done on a sample of PBMCs. J is TRBJ2-2 and V is TRBV2, with D possibly being TRBD1 (6 bases). This TCR derives from a man between 50 and 59 years old in good health and CMV-seropositive. CDR3 sequence: CASRELQGTGELFF. CDR3 DNA: TGTGCCAGCAGGGAACTACAGGGAACCGGGGAGCTGTTTTTT.